This T cell receptor (beta chain) appears in the sequencing data of a study of T cells after yellow fever vaccination. This clonotype has a handful of counts. TCRdb re-called the 5' RACE reads with MiXCR, one entry per CDR3 protein. The repertoire holds about 330,000 distinct CDR3 sequences, with about 6.9% as singletons. The ends were cut back, 2 bases at V and 0 bases at J, with 8 bases in the middle. This CDR3 is 15 amino acids long. Germline-derived CDR1 and CDR2 are SGHTA and FQGTGA. This receptor was identified in a man aged 18 to 30 who received the YFV17D yellow fever vaccine. The chain carries TRBV7-3 and TRBJ2-1, with D possibly being TRBD2 (5 bases). Here the sequenced sample was PBMCs, taken approximately 40 days after the first yellow fever vaccination. CDR3 protein: CASSLSLASYNEQFF. The CDR3 DNA follows: TGTGCCAGCAGCTTATCCCTAGCCTCCTACAATGAGCAGTTCTTC. The variable domain in full, completed from reference TRBV7-3 and TRBJ2-1, reads GAGVSQTPSNKVTEKGKYVELRCDPISGHTALYWYRQSLGQGPEFLIYFQGTGAADDSGLPNDRFFAVRPEGSVSTLKIQRTERGDSAVYLCASSLSLASYNEQFFGPGTRLTVL.